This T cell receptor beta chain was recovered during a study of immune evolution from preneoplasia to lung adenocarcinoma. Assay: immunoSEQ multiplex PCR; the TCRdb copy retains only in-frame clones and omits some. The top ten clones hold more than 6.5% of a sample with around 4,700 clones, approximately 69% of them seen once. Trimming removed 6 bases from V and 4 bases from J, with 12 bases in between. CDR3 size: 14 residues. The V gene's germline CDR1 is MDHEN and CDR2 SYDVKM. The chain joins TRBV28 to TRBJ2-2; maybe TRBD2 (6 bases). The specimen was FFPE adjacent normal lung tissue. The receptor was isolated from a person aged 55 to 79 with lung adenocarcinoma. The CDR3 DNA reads TGTGCCAGCAGCGAGACTAGGAGCACCGGGGAGCTGTTTTTT. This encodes CASSETRSTGELFF.